What follows are 11 T cell receptor beta chains derived from one specimen sequenced in a study of T cells in Graves' hyperthyroidism and ophthalmopathy. Amplified TCR beta CDR3 regions derived from RNA transcripts. The study used the HTBI primer set for a first-round RT-PCR of the TCR CDR3. TCRdb ran MiXCR on the multiplex PCR reads and lists one entry per CDR3 protein. The table lists approximately 410,000 distinct CDR3 sequences, about 15% of them singletons, with about 12% in the top ten. Sequenced material: blood. These receptors came from a man between 18 and 35 years old with Graves' ophthalmopathy.

The chain links TRBV7-3 to TRBJ2-1; the match to TRBD2 covers 9 bases. Trimming removed 2 bases from V and 4 bases from J; junction bases left unmatched: 6. This CDR3 has 16 residues. The germline gives CDR1 SGHTA, CDR2 FQGTGA. CDR3 protein: CASSLVGAGGYNEQFF. Written as DNA, the CDR3 is TGTGCCAGCAGCTTAGTAGGAGCGGGGGGTTACAATGAGCAGTTCTTC.

The sample holds a few counts of this clonotype. A read error may be the cause here, since a much bigger clone is one base away. The conserved phenylalanine or tryptophan normally closing the CDR3 is absent here, so this likely arose from a read error. V and J are TRBV20-1 and TRBJ1-2; possible D gene TRBD1, 5 bases. This CDR3 has 12 residues. V lost 7 bases and J lost 7, with 16 bases in between. Germline V gene data show CDR1 as DFQATT and CDR2 as SNEGSKA (reference sequence). This CDR3 reads CSGAAGDLGYTL. CDR3 DNA: TGCAGTGGGGCCGCCGGGGACCTTGGCTACACCCTC.

This clonotype was counted many times. The chain couples TRBV5-1 to TRBJ1-2; D is unclear. CDR3 length equals 15 residues. Germline CDR1 reads SGHRS; CDR2 reads YFSETQ. Trimming cost V 4 bases and J 0 bases, with 13 bases left between them. For the CDR3, the DNA is TGCGCCAGCAGCCCCGGTTTTGGGCCTAACTATGGCTACACCTTC. Protein product: CASSPGFGPNYGYTF.

There are many counts of this clonotype. The rearrangement joins TRBV2 to TRBJ1-1; no clear D. Per the germline V gene, CDR1 is SNHLY and CDR2 is FYNNEI. Trimming removed 5 bases from V and 10 bases from J, with 23 bases in between. CDR3 length equals 15 residues. The CDR3 sequence: CASSQYWTHPLGAFF. The DNA for the CDR3 is TGTGCCAGCAGTCAATATTGGACCCATCCATTGGGAGCTTTCTTT.

This clonotype was detected many times. The chain links TRBV2 to TRBJ2-6, with D unclear. Deletions cut 1 base from V and 12 bases from J, with 10 bases between. Germline V CDR1 and CDR2: SNHLY, FYNNEI. This CDR3 is built from 13 residues. The CDR3 is CASSEGPPPVLTF. The CDR3 DNA is TGTGCCAGCAGTGAAGGGCCACCTCCCGTCCTGACTTTC.

This clonotype was counted at least ten times. The rearrangement links TRBV13 to TRBJ2-7; 7 bases align to TRBD1. This CDR3 is 14 amino acids long. Germline CDR1 is PRHDT and CDR2 is FYEKMQ (reference sequence). Unmatched junction bases numbered 9, after V lost 5 bases and J lost 5 bases. Here the CDR3 reads CASSQDREFNEQYF. In nucleotides, the CDR3 is TGTGCCAGCAGCCAAGACAGGGAGTTCAACGAGCAGTACTTC.

CDR3 residues: CASSPATSGSQETQYF. The CDR3 DNA follows: TGCGCCAGCAGCCCGGCAACTAGCGGGAGCCAAGAGACCCAGTACTTC. The chain recombines TRBV4-1 with TRBJ2-5; 11 bases are a match to TRBD2. Germline-derived CDR1 and CDR2 are MGHRA and YSYEKL. This CDR3 region has 16 residues. V lost 4 bases, J lost 1 base, and 5 bases stayed unmatched.

Ten or more counts support this clonotype. The chain combines TRBV7-2 with TRBJ2-7; TRBD1 matches at 7 bases. Trimming took 5 bases from V and 4 from J; bases not matched to a gene: 8. CDR3 size: 14 residues. Germline CDR1 is SGHTA and CDR2 is FQGNSA. CDR3: CASSAGQEVYEQYF. As DNA, the CDR3 is TGTGCCAGCAGCGCAGGACAGGAAGTATACGAGCAGTACTTC.

This clonotype was detected only a few times. The CDR3 coding sequence is TGTGCCAGCAGTCCCAACGGTAGCGGGGAGCTGTTTTTT. As protein: CASSPNGSGELFF. The V gene is TRBV7-9, the J gene TRBJ2-2; D gene ambiguous. Trimming stripped 6 bases from V and 7 bases from J, with 12 bases between. The germline V gene encodes CDR1 SEHNR and CDR2 FQNEAQ (reference sequence). The CDR3 contains 13 residues. The full variable domain, its missing parts supplied by reference TRBV7-9 and TRBJ2-2, is DTGVSQNPRHKITKRGQNVTFRCDPISEHNRLYWYRQTLGQGPEFLTYFQNEAQLEKSRLLSDRFSAERPKGSFSTLEIQRTEQGDSAMYLCASSPNGSGELFFGEGSRLTVL.

The chain links TRBV5-6 to TRBJ1-2; TRBD1 might be the D (6 bases). Germline V gene lookup returns CDR1 SGHDT and CDR2 YYEEEE. V gave up 5 bases and J gave up 7 bases, with 12 bases separating them. The CDR3 is 12 residues long. For the CDR3, the DNA is TGTGCCAGCAGGACAACAGGGACTGGCTACACCTTC. It specifies CASRTTGTGYTF.

This sequence joins TRBV12-3 or TRBV12-4 and TRBJ1-5, with D unresolved. The CDR3 sequence is 14 residues long. With 6 bases removed from V and 7 bases from J, the gap between germline ends came to 16 bases. The CDR3 loop reads CASSSRSRNQPQHF. CDR3 bases: TGTGCCAGCAGCTCTAGGTCCCGGAACCAGCCCCAGCATTTT.